This T cell receptor (beta chain) was observed in a study of T cells in Graves' hyperthyroidism and ophthalmopathy. General observations from the study: A model of 13 V-J pairs discriminated ophthalmopathy from stable hyperthyroidism.

In the case of this clonotype: Its target is unknown.

Amplified regions were TCR beta CDR3 sequences from RNA transcripts. The study used the HTBI primer set for a first-round RT-PCR of the TCR CDR3. TCRdb ran MiXCR on the multiplex PCR reads and lists one entry per CDR3 protein. This table holds under 750,000 distinct CDR3 sequences, roughly a sixth found once. Each diagnosis drew on symptoms, thyroxine, TRAb, thyroid ultrasound and orbital computed tomography findings. Germline values: CDR1 SGDLS, CDR2 YYNGEE. V shed 0 bases and J shed 7 bases, with 10 bases lying between them. The CDR3 spans 13 residues. V and J are TRBV9 and TRBJ1-1; no clear D. The receptor comes from a woman in her fifties or sixties with Graves' hyperthyroidism that later progressed to Graves' ophthalmopathy. What was sequenced was blood. The CDR3 reads CASSVAPEGEAFF. Here the CDR3 DNA reads TGTGCCAGCAGCGTAGCTCCTGAGGGTGAAGCTTTCTTT.